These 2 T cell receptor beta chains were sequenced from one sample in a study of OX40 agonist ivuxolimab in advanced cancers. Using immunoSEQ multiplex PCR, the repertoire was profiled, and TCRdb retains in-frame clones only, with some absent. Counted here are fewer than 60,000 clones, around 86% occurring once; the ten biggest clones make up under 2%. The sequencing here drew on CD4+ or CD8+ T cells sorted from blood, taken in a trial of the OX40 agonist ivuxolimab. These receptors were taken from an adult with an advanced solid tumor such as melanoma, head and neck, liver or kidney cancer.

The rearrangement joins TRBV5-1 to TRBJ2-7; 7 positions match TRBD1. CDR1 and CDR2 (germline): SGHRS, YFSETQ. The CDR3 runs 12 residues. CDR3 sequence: CASSLWATLTGV. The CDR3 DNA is TGCGCCAGCAGCTTGTGGGCTACTTTGACAGGGGTC.

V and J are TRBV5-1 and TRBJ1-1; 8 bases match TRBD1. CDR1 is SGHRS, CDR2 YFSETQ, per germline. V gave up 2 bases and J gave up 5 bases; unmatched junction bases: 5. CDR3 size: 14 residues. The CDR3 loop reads CASSLGRQGTEAFF. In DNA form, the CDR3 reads TGCGCCAGCAGCTTAGGAAGACAGGGGACTGAAGCTTTCTTT.